These 29 T cell receptor beta chains originate from one sample sequenced in a study of T cell repertoires in cytomegalovirus infection. TCRdb re-called the reads with MiXCR, one entry per CDR3 protein. The sample has about 740,000 distinct CDR3 sequences, about 40% seen once. Sequenced sample: PBMCs. These receptors all come from a human donor in good health (CMV status not recorded). Some clones in this sample may be carry-over from other donors' samples.

A few counts support this clonotype. V usage is TRBV19 and J usage is TRBJ2-7; TRBD2 aligns across 11 bases. CDR1 and CDR2 from the germline V gene are LNHDA and SQIVND (reference sequence). The CDR3 is made up of 16 amino acids. Trimming at V came to 3 bases and at J to 2 bases, leaving 6 bases not matched to a gene. The CDR3 DNA is TGTGCCAGTAGTATTTTCCTAGCGGGGGGCACCTACGAGCAGTACTTC. Residues: CASSIFLAGGTYEQYF.

The V gene is TRBV5-4, the J gene TRBJ2-2; D is perhaps TRBD1 or TRBD2 (5 bases each). The germline CDR1 and CDR2 sequences are SGHNT and YYREEE (reference sequence). The length of the CDR3 is 14 residues. Trimming took 4 bases from V and 5 from J, leaving 12 bases between them. This CDR3 reads CASSRGTVTGELFF. CDR3 bases: TGTGCCAGCAGCCGAGGGACCGTTACCGGGGAGCTGTTTTTT. The full variable domain, its missing parts supplied by reference TRBV5-4 and TRBJ2-2, is ETGVTQSPTHLIKTRGQQVTLRCSSQSGHNTVSWYQQALGQGPQFIFQYYREEENGRGNFPPRFSGLQFPNYSSELNVNALELDDSALYLCASSRGTVTGELFFGEGSRLTVL.

The chain couples TRBV12-3 or TRBV12-4 to TRBJ2-1; 7 bases are a match to TRBD1. CDR3 length: 15 residues. The junction had 8 bases not matched to a gene; V was cut back by 3 bases and J by 6 bases. This CDR3 is CASSLRTGFANEQFF. The CDR3 region has the DNA TGTGCCAGCAGTTTGAGGACAGGCTTCGCCAATGAGCAGTTCTTC.

This sequence joins TRBV5-1 and TRBJ1-5; 7 nucleotides align to TRBD1. The germline CDR1 and CDR2 sequences are SGHRS and YFSETQ. The V and J ends lost 0 bases and 3 bases, in that order; junction bases with no gene match: 3. This CDR3 region has 15 residues. DNA for the CDR3: TGCGCCAGCAGCTTGGAGGGACAGTACAATCAGCCCCAGCATTTT. This gives the protein CASSLEGQYNQPQHF.

This clonotype was counted a few times. The chain combines TRBV7-2 with TRBJ2-2; 7 positions agree with TRBD1. Germline V gives CDR1 SGHTA, CDR2 FQGNSA. This CDR3 is 14 amino acids long. V shed 5 bases and J 5 bases; nucleotides not matched to a gene: 5. The DNA for the CDR3 is TGTGCCAGCAGCGCTACGACAGGGACCGGGGAGCTGTTTTTT. This codes for CASSATTGTGELFF.

V and J are TRBV19 and TRBJ2-1, with 9 nucleotides matching TRBD2. The CDR3 is made up of 14 amino acids. Per germline, CDR1 LNHDA and CDR2 SQIVND (reference sequence). Trimming removed 3 bases from V and 6 bases from J; junction bases left unmatched: 3. The CDR3 here is CASSIGGGANEQFF. CDR3 nucleotide sequence: TGTGCCAGTAGTATCGGCGGGGGGGCCAATGAGCAGTTCTTC.

As concerns this clonotype: The CDR3 does not end in the conserved phenylalanine or tryptophan, so this is likely a read error. This chain joins TRBV28 and TRBJ1-5; D ambiguous. The germline gives CDR1 MDHEN, CDR2 SYDVKM. The CDR3 runs to 13 residues. The CDR3 protein is CATGGYSNQPQHL. The CDR3 DNA follows: TGTGCGACGGGAGGATATAGCAATCAGCCCCAGCATTTG.

This chain connects TRBV9 to TRBJ2-1; perhaps D is TRBD1 or TRBD2 (6 bases each). CDR1 SGDLS and CDR2 YYNGEE come from the germline V gene. With 3 bases removed from V and 1 base from J, the gap between germline ends came to 8 bases. The CDR3 has 14 residues. The CDR3 sequence is CASSAGASYNEQFF. The CDR3 nucleotides read TGTGCCAGCAGCGCGGGGGCATCCTACAATGAGCAGTTCTTC. The full variable domain, in which reference TRBV9 and TRBJ2-1 provide the parts outside the CDR3, is DSGVTQTPKHLITATGQRVTLRCSPRSGDLSVYWYQQSLDQGLQFLIQYYNGEERAKGNILERFSAQQFPDLHSELNLSSLELGDSALYFCASSAGASYNEQFFGPGTRLTVL.

This chain uses TRBV7-6 with TRBJ2-3; TRBD1 is a possible D gene (5 bases). The CDR3 is 14 residues long. Between the trimmed V and J ends, which lost 3 bases and 4 bases, there was a span of 11 bases. CDR1 is SGHVS and CDR2 is FNYEAQ in the germline V gene. The CDR3 DNA sequence: TGTGCCAGCAGCTTGCAGGGTGGCGCAGATACGCAGTATTTT. Translation gives CASSLQGGADTQYF.

This clonotype was seen only a few times. The chain recombines TRBV20-1 with TRBJ2-5, with D perhaps TRBD2 (6 bases). Germline loops: CDR1 DFQATT, CDR2 SNEGSKA (reference sequence). V was trimmed by 7 bases and J by 1 base, leaving 13 bases between them. The length of the CDR3 is 13 residues. CDR3 in DNA: TGCAGTGTCGGGCGGGAACCCCAAGAGACCCAGTACTTC. This translates into CSVGREPQETQYF.

In DNA, the CDR3 is TGTGCCAGCAGCGACGTGGGCTACGAGCAGTACTTC. Translated: CASSDVGYEQYF. This chain connects TRBV25-1 to TRBJ2-7, with D unresolved. The V gene lost 6 bases and the J gene lost 3 bases, with 9 bases spanning the gap. The CDR3 sequence is 12 residues long. The germline V gene has CDR1 MGHDK and CDR2 SYGVNS.

This clonotype turned up a few times. The V gene is TRBV6-1, the J gene TRBJ1-1; a weak D match, TRBD1 (5 bases). CDR1 and CDR2 (germline): MNHNS, SASEGT. V lost 4 bases and J 1 base, leaving 16 bases between the germline ends. This CDR3 spans 16 amino acids. This CDR3 reads CASSVPRGGGNTEAFF. The CDR3 nucleotides read TGTGCCAGCAGTGTACCGAGGGGAGGTGGGAACACTGAAGCTTTCTTT.

The J gene is TRBJ2-4, the V gene TRBV5-1; D may be TRBD2 (7 bases). V was cut by 2 bases and J by 6 bases, with 18 bases left in between. CDR1 is SGHRS and CDR2 is YFSETQ in the germline V gene. This CDR3 comprises 16 residues. The CDR3: CASSLRVAGEGNIQYF. The CDR3 DNA reads as TGCGCCAGCAGCTTACGTGTCGCAGGGGAGGGAAACATTCAGTACTTC. The full variable domain, rest sourced from reference TRBV5-1 and TRBJ2-4, is KAGVTQTPRYLIKTRGQQVTLSCSPISGHRSVSWYQQTPGQGLQFLFEYFSETQRNKGNFPGRFSGRQFSNSRSEMNVSTLELGDSALYLCASSLRVAGEGNIQYFGAGTRLSVL.

This chain joins TRBV20-1 and TRBJ1-5; D uncertain. CDR1 and CDR2 from the germline V gene are DFQATT and SNEGSKA (reference sequence). The CDR3 runs to 15 residues. V was pared by 1 base and J by 1 base, with 11 bases between. The CDR3 DNA follows: TGCAGTGCTAGAGGAGAGGGTAGGAGCAATCAGCCCCAGCATTTT. It specifies CSARGEGRSNQPQHF.

This clonotype was counted a few times. The chain has TRBV28 and TRBJ1-5; TRBD1 aligns across 8 bases. CDR1 MDHEN and CDR2 SYDVKM come from the germline V gene. The CDR3 extends over 15 amino acids. J gave up 2 bases and V 5 bases, and 5 bases lay outside the gene matches. The DNA of the CDR3 is TGTGCCAGCAGTGATCAGGGGGCAGGCAATCAGCCCCAGCATTTT. Translation: CASSDQGAGNQPQHF.

This clonotype showed up just a few times. The CDR3 here is CASSYGLAGFDEQYF. The CDR3 bases are TGTGCCAGCAGCTACGGACTAGCGGGATTTGACGAGCAGTACTTC. The chain couples TRBV11-2 to TRBJ2-7, with 12 bases identical to TRBD2. This CDR3 contains 15 residues. From germline, CDR1 is SGHAT and CDR2 FQNNGV. V lost 4 bases to trimming and J lost 5 bases; unmatched junction nucleotides: 6.

The sample holds a few counts of this clonotype. The rearrangement joins TRBV2 to TRBJ1-1; no clear D. There are 12 residues in the CDR3. In germline, CDR1 is SNHLY, CDR2 FYNNEI. V shed 4 bases and J shed 8 bases, with 11 bases lying between them. CDR3 sequence: CASSVKGREAFF. CDR3 nucleotides: TGTGCCAGCAGTGTGAAGGGCAGGGAAGCTTTCTTT.

This clonotype has at least ten counts. The chain links TRBV6-1 to TRBJ1-2; D gene unclear. The V end lost 2 bases, the J end lost 3 bases, and 10 bases lay between the germline ends. This CDR3 has 14 residues. Germline-derived CDR1 and CDR2 are MNHNS and SASEGT. This CDR3 is CASSENARDYGYTF. The CDR3 region has the DNA TGTGCCAGCAGTGAAAACGCCAGAGACTATGGCTACACCTTC.

The chain employs TRBV11-2 and TRBJ2-5; D possibly matches TRBD1 or TRBD2 (5 bases each). Germline CDR1 is SGHAT and CDR2 is FQNNGV. This CDR3 region has 15 residues. The V gene lost 5 bases and the J gene lost 3 bases, with 16 bases spanning the gap. In DNA, the CDR3 is TGTGCCAGCAGCCGAGCAGGGCGGAGGAAAGAGACCCAGTACTTC. Protein sequence: CASSRAGRRKETQYF.

The gene calls are TRBV7-6 and TRBJ2-1; D possibly corresponds to TRBD1 (7 bases). From germline, CDR1 is SGHVS and CDR2 FNYEAQ. Trimming removed 7 bases at V and 6 bases at J, with 16 bases between. This CDR3 has 14 amino acids. The CDR3 sequence: CASKEGAGSNEQFF. The CDR3 DNA sequence: TGTGCCAGCAAAGAGGGGGCGGGGAGCAATGAGCAGTTCTTC.

This clonotype was observed a handful of times. The V gene is TRBV11-2, the J gene TRBJ1-6; TRBD1 is a possible D gene (6 bases). With 0 bases removed from V and 15 bases from J, the gap between germline ends came to 18 bases. The CDR3 has 15 amino acids. Germline CDR1 reads SGHAT; CDR2 reads FQNNGV. The CDR3 coding sequence is TGTGCCAGCAGCTTAGAAGGGCAGGGGATACGGGTCCTCCACTTT. It specifies CASSLEGQGIRVLHF.

The chain links TRBV19 to TRBJ1-4; D not resolved. V was shortened by 7 bases and J by 0 bases, with 9 bases between the two germline ends. Germline CDR1 LNHDA, CDR2 SQIVND (reference sequence). The CDR3 loop spans 14 amino acids. CDR3 bases: TGTGCCAGTAAGAGGGCAGCAACTAATGAAAAACTGTTTTTT. This codes for CASKRAATNEKLFF.

Only a few counts were recorded for this clonotype. V gene TRBV7-2 combines with J gene TRBJ2-1; 8 bases fit TRBD2. Germline CDR1 and CDR2: SGHTA and FQGNSA. The V and J ends lost 1 base and 7 bases, in that order; junction bases with no gene match: 9. This CDR3 is built from 16 residues. CDR3 protein: CASSLVLAGGSNEQFF. The CDR3 nucleotides read TGTGCCAGCAGCTTAGTTCTGGCGGGGGGAAGTAATGAGCAGTTCTTC. Drawing the rest from reference TRBV7-2 and TRBJ2-1, the complete variable domain is GAGVSQSPSNKVTEKGKDVELRCDPISGHTALYWYRQSLGQGLEFLIYFQGNSAPDKSGLPSDRFSAERTGGSVSTLTIQRTQQEDSAVYLCASSLVLAGGSNEQFFGPGTRLTVL.

This clonotype was seen only a few times. The rearrangement links TRBV6-5 to TRBJ1-2; maybe TRBD1 (5 bases). Trimming cost V 2 bases and J 4 bases, with 14 bases left between them. The length of the CDR3 is 15 residues. Germline V gene lookup returns CDR1 MNHEY and CDR2 SVGAGI. The CDR3 region has the DNA TGTGCCAGCAGTTACGATCCTGACAGTTTCTATGGCTACACCTTC. Translating it yields CASSYDPDSFYGYTF.

V gene TRBV7-4 combines with J gene TRBJ1-5, with 7 bases matching TRBD1. The CDR3 covers 14 residues. V trimming: 4 bases; J trimming: 4 bases; junction bases outside the gene matches: 4. Germline V CDR1 and CDR2: SGHVT, SQSDAQ. CDR3: CASSSWDRNQPQHF. In nucleotides, the CDR3 is TGTGCCAGCAGCTCTTGGGACAGAAATCAGCCCCAGCATTTT.

This clonotype has a handful of counts. The J gene is TRBJ2-5, the V gene TRBV5-1; either TRBD1 or TRBD2 may supply D (5 bases each). V lost 3 bases and J 5 bases, leaving 17 bases between the germline ends. The CDR3 is made up of 15 amino acids. Germline CDR1 reads SGHRS; CDR2 reads YFSETQ. CDR3 in amino acids: CASSSPGTRRETQYF. The CDR3 nucleotides read TGCGCCAGCAGCTCCCCGGGGACCCGCCGGGAGACCCAGTACTTC. Based on the CDR3 plus reference TRBV5-1 and TRBJ2-5, the full variable domain is KAGVTQTPRYLIKTRGQQVTLSCSPISGHRSVSWYQQTPGQGLQFLFEYFSETQRNKGNFPGRFSGRQFSNSRSEMNVSTLELGDSALYLCASSSPGTRRETQYFGPGTRLLVL.

The rearrangement joins TRBV7-6 to TRBJ1-1; no clear D. V lost 1 base to trimming and J lost 6 bases, with 9 bases between them. Germline loops: CDR1 SGHVS, CDR2 FNYEAQ. The CDR3 runs to 13 residues. The CDR3 spells CASSLVWGAEAFF. Written as DNA, the CDR3 is TGTGCCAGCAGCTTAGTTTGGGGTGCTGAAGCTTTCTTT. The variable domain in full, completed from reference TRBV7-6 and TRBJ1-1, reads GAGVSQSPRYKVTKRGQDVALRCDPISGHVSLYWYRQALGQGPEFLTYFNYEAQQDKSGLPNDRFSAERPEGSISTLTIQRTEQRDSAMYRCASSLVWGAEAFFGQGTRLTVV.

In regard to this clonotype: Relative to the germline gene, one junction end is altered; a read error may explain this. The J gene is TRBJ2-7, the V gene TRBV7-8, with D uncertain. The CDR3 is made up of 15 amino acids. The germline CDR1 and CDR2 sequences are SGHVS and FQNEAQ. The CDR3 sequence: CAISLAIVGSYEQYF. DNA for the CDR3: TGTGCCATCAGCTTAGCCATAGTGGGATCCTACGAGCAGTACTTC.

This rearrangement joins TRBV7-3 to TRBJ2-3, with 9 bases identical to TRBD1. CDR3 size: 17 residues. The germline V gene encodes CDR1 SGHTA and CDR2 FQGTGA. V trimming: 0 bases; J trimming: 4 bases; junction bases outside the gene matches: 8. The CDR3: CASSLTRLTGGADTQYF. In nucleotides, the CDR3 is TGTGCCAGCAGCTTAACAAGGCTGACAGGGGGTGCAGATACGCAGTATTTT.